This T cell receptor beta chain comes out of a study of T cells after yellow fever vaccination. Study conclusions and caveats: Any FACS-sorted repertoire could hold abundant clonotypes that contaminate it from the bulk population. Post-booster samples contained most primary-vaccination clones (approximately 96% CD4, about 90% CD8).

CDR1 is MNHEY and CDR2 is SMNVEV in the germline V gene (reference sequence). J gave up 3 bases and V 5 bases, and 8 bases lay outside the gene matches. The CDR3 has 16 amino acids. In its sample, this clonotype was seen a few times. Its specificity is unknown. For TCR, cDNA came from 5'RACE template switching, which added a universal primer site and UMIs. Each CDR3 protein gets one entry after TCRdb re-called the 5' RACE reads with MiXCR. This table holds over 200,000 distinct CDR3 sequences, less than 7.5% found once. The rearrangement uses TRBV27 and TRBJ2-1, with 9 positions matching TRBD2. The clonotype originates from a man in his thirties or forties who received the YFV17D yellow fever vaccine. Specimen: CD4+ T cells sorted from PBMCs, collected on the day of the yellow fever booster vaccination. The CDR3 protein is CASSAASSGIYNEQFF. The CDR3, as DNA: TGTGCCAGCAGTGCTGCCTCTAGCGGGATCTACAATGAGCAGTTCTTC.